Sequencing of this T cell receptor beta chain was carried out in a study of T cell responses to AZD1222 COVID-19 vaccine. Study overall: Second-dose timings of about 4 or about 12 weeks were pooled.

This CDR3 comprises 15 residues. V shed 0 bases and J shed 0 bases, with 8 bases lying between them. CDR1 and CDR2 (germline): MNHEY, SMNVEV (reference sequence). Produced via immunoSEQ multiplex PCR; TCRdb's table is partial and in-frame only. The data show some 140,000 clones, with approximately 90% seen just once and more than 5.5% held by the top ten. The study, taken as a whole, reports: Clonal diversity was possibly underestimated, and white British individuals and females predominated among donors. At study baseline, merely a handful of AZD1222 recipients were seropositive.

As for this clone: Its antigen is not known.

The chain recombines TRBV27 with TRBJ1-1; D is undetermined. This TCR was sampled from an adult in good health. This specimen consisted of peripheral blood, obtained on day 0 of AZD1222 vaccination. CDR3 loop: CASSLSRGMNTEAFF. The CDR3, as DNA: TGTGCCAGCAGTTTATCCCGGGGTATGAACACTGAAGCTTTCTTT.